This passage covers 14 T cell receptor beta chains from one sample sequenced in a study of blood T cell repertoires in COVID-19. Some clones are missing from TCRdb's copy, which holds only in-frame ones; the method was immunoSEQ multiplex PCR. The sample contains under 200,000 clones, around four fifths of which appear only once. Sequenced: peripheral blood. The receptors here all came from a man aged 65 to 79 with acute or convalescent COVID-19.

The chain uses TRBV2 and TRBJ1-1; no definite D call. V lost 7 bases, J lost 0 bases, and 15 bases lay in between. This CDR3 comprises 15 residues. The germline CDR1 and CDR2 sequences are SNHLY and FYNNEI. In DNA form, the CDR3 reads TGTGCCAGCACCCCCGCTGGGAGCTTGAACACTGAAGCTTTCTTT. This sequence encodes CASTPAGSLNTEAFF.

CDR3 loop: CASSDDGTLSGKGAFF. For the CDR3, the DNA is TGTGCCAGCAGTGATGATGGGACTCTTAGTGGAAAGGGGGCTTTCTTT. This rearrangement joins TRBV25-1 to TRBJ1-1, with D possibly being TRBD1 (5 bases). Trimming pared 3 bases from V and 11 bases from J, leaving 25 bases between. The CDR3 contains 16 residues. Germline CDR1 is MGHDK and CDR2 is SYGVNS.

The genes are TRBV15 and TRBJ1-5; maybe TRBD1 (6 bases). Germline CDR1 is LNHNV and CDR2 is YYDKDF (reference sequence). The CDR3 runs 15 residues. Trimming left V 7 bases short and J 5 bases short, with 18 bases between. The CDR3 sequence: CATTLSGAGDQPQHF. The CDR3 bases are TGTGCCACCACCCTAAGTGGGGCAGGGGATCAGCCCCAGCATTTT.

V and J are TRBV11-3 and TRBJ2-1; 9 nucleotides line up with TRBD2. Germline V gene sequence: CDR1 SGHNT, CDR2 YENEEA. The CDR3 has 16 residues. J was trimmed by 3 bases and V by 2 bases; bases with no gene match: 5. The CDR3 nucleotides read TGTGCCAGCAGCTTATATAGCGGGAGTGGCTACAATGAGCAGTTCTTC. Its translation is CASSLYSGSGYNEQFF.

This clone was seen a handful of times. The chain recombines TRBV7-2 with TRBJ1-2; 9 bases fit TRBD1. J gave up 8 bases and V 4 bases, and 8 bases lay outside the gene matches. This CDR3 spans 14 amino acids. CDR1 and CDR2 (germline): SGHTA, FQGNSA. The CDR3 reads CASSSGQGSGGYTF. The CDR3 bases are TGTGCCAGCAGCTCGGGACAGGGAAGCGGAGGCTACACCTTC.

The J gene is TRBJ2-3, the V gene TRBV7-3; 8 bases match TRBD2. V lost 6 bases and J lost 1; bases outside the gene matches: 6. Looked up from germline, CDR1 is SGHTA and CDR2 is FQGTGA. This CDR3 spans 15 amino acids. The CDR3 loop reads CASSATGLGTDTQYF. The CDR3 DNA is TGTGCCAGCAGTGCTACGGGACTAGGCACAGATACGCAGTATTTT.

The V gene is TRBV19, the J gene TRBJ1-4; D call uncertain. CDR1 is LNHDA and CDR2 is SQIVND in the germline V gene (reference sequence). The CDR3 has 13 amino acids. Between the trimmed V and J ends, which lost 5 bases and 3 bases, there was a span of 7 bases. The CDR3 bases are TGTGCCAGTAGTGAGGAGGCTAATGAAAAACTGTTTTTT. Its translation is CASSEEANEKLFF.

This chain connects TRBV7-2 to TRBJ2-2; 9 bases are a match to TRBD2. The CDR3 totals 15 residues. J was trimmed by 8 bases and V by 2 bases; bases with no gene match: 6. CDR1 and CDR2 from the germline V gene are SGHTA and FQGNSA. The CDR3 region has the DNA TGTGCCAGCAGCTTAAAGAGCGGGGGGACGGGGGAGCTGTTTTTT. Its translation is CASSLKSGGTGELFF.

This sequence joins TRBV24-1 and TRBJ1-2, with D possibly TRBD1 on 5 matching bases. The CDR3 runs 14 residues. V was cut by 5 bases and J by 1 base, with 10 bases left in between. CDR1 is KGHDR, CDR2 SFDVKD, per germline. CDR3 region: CATSGTPVNYGYTF. CDR3 DNA sequence: TGTGCCACCAGTGGGACACCCGTTAACTATGGCTACACCTTC.

CDR3 in amino acids: CASASGTNIRAYEQYF. In nucleotides, the CDR3 is TGTGCCAGCGCTTCCGGGACAAATATACGGGCATACGAGCAGTACTTC. This rearrangement joins TRBV18 to TRBJ2-7; D might be TRBD1 (6 bases). CDR1 and CDR2 (germline): KGHSH, LQKENI. Trimming removed 8 bases at V and 4 bases at J, with 24 bases between. This CDR3 is built from 16 residues.

The chain joins TRBV7-2 to TRBJ2-3; the D is unclear. The CDR3 has 13 amino acids. Trimming shortened V by 4 bases and J by 1 base, and 6 bases separated the two germline ends. Germline lookup yields CDR1 SGHTA and CDR2 FQGNSA. The CDR3 region has the DNA TGTGCCAGCAGCTCTCGGGGCACAGATACGCAGTATTTT. Its protein product is CASSSRGTDTQYF.

This clone has just a few counts. The chain recombines TRBV12-3 or TRBV12-4 with TRBJ2-2; maybe TRBD2 (5 bases). This CDR3 contains 13 residues. The V end was cut by 6 bases, the J end by 5 bases, with 10 bases between. For the CDR3, the DNA is TGTGCCAGCAGCTCACTAGGAACCGGGGAGCTGTTTTTT. Translation gives CASSSLGTGELFF.

CDR3 region: CASSTQGTGELFF. CDR3 nucleotide sequence: TGTGCCAGCAGCACACAGGGAACCGGGGAGCTGTTTTTT. V is TRBV12-3 or TRBV12-4 and J is TRBJ2-2, with D perhaps TRBD1 (6 bases). The CDR3 runs to 13 residues. Trimming removed 6 bases from V and 5 bases from J, with 10 bases in between.

V is TRBV2 and J is TRBJ2-7, with 8 bases lining up with TRBD2. Germline V gene sequence: CDR1 SNHLY, CDR2 FYNNEI. V was clipped by 11 bases and J by 5 bases; unmatched bases: 14. The CDR3 covers 14 residues. CDR3 in amino acids: CAGSLPGGPHEQYF. DNA of the CDR3: TGTGCCGGTTCTCTGCCGGGAGGGCCCCACGAGCAGTACTTC.